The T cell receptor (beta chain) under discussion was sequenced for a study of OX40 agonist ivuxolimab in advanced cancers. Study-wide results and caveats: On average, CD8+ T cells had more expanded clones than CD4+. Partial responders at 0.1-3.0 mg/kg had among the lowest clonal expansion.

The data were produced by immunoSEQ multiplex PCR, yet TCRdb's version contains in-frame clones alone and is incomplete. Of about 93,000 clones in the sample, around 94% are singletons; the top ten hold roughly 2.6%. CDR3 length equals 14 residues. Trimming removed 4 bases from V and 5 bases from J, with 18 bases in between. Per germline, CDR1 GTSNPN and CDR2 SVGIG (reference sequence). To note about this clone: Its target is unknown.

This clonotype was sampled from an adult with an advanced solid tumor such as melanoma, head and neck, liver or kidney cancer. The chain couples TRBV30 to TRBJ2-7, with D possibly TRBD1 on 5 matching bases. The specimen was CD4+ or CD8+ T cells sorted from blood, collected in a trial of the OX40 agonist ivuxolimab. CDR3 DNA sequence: TGTGCCTGGACCCGAGATGCCAGGGCCGACGAGCAGTACTTC. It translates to CAWTRDARADEQYF.